This section outlines one T cell receptor beta chain sequence together with its context. Antigen unknown. The CDR3 runs 13 residues. Germline CDR1 is SEHNR and CDR2 is FQNEAQ (reference sequence). The V end lost 7 bases, the J end lost 2 bases, and 8 bases lay between the germline ends. The sample originates from a study of T cell repertoires in cytomegalovirus infection. TCRdb re-called the reads with MiXCR, one entry per CDR3 protein. The sample lists around 710,000 distinct CDR3 sequences, roughly 29% occurring once. General study results and limits: Across the ex vivo response, the dominant clonotypes were HLA-C-restricted CMV-specific TCR beta clonotypes.

The source of this sequence is a human donor in good health (CMV status not recorded). Some clones in this sample may be carry-over from other donors' samples. Material: cultured CD8+ T cells from PBMCs, obtained from culture after CMV antigen stimulation. The V and J genes are TRBV7-9 and TRBJ1-4, with D possibly TRBD1 on 6 matching bases. Here the CDR3 reads CASTTGTNEKLFF. CDR3 nucleotides: TGTGCCAGCACAACAGGGACTAATGAAAAACTGTTTTTT.